This T cell receptor (beta chain) appears in the sequencing data of a study of blood T cell repertoires in COVID-19. Study context: From the United States, Italy and Spain came samples of acute and convalescent COVID-19. In each case, the material was cDNA or gDNA derived from T cells, B-cell-depleted T cells, or PBMCs.

Trimming stripped 3 bases from V and 4 bases from J, with 9 bases between. The CDR3 loop spans 12 amino acids. From germline, CDR1 is DFQATT and CDR2 SNEGSKA (reference sequence). Clones were sequenced by immunoSEQ multiplex PCR, and TCRdb holds only the in-frame ones, with some missing. In the table there are 120,000 to 150,000 clones, approximately 83% of which are singletons. The clonotype comes from a woman aged 55 to 70 with COVID-19, enrolled during active disease. V usage is TRBV20-1 and J usage is TRBJ2-5, with a weak D call TRBD2 (5 bases). Sequences were obtained from peripheral blood. The CDR3 DNA reads as TGCAGTGCTAGTGGCGGGCGAGAGACCCAGTACTTC. It encodes CSASGGRETQYF.